These 27 T cell receptor beta chains came from one sample sequenced in a study of beta chain features in type 1 diabetes. General observations from the study: In all four CD4+ subsets, TCRB CDR3 length was significantly, moderately reduced in type 1 diabetes.

Antigens of these TCRs are unknown. The investigators reverse transcribed all of the isolated RNA, so they sequenced expressed TCRB transcripts. Sequencing was performed with immunoSEQ multiplex PCR; in TCRdb, only in-frame clones are kept and a portion is missing. The sample has about 170,000 clones, roughly 8% seen once. Sample: central memory CD4+ T cells from blood. These receptors all come from a woman aged 40-49 years with type 1 diabetes.

This clone was recorded a few times. The V and J genes are TRBV2 and TRBJ1-2; TRBD1 agrees at 7 bases. The CDR3 spans 14 residues. Germline V gene sequence: CDR1 SNHLY, CDR2 FYNNEI. Germline trimming cut 6 bases from V and 0 bases from J; bases unmatched to any gene: 4. Written as DNA, the CDR3 is TGTGCCAGCAGGGGGGACAGAGCTAACTATGGCTACACCTTC. Translating gives CASRGDRANYGYTF.

This clone showed up many times. V gene TRBV7-2 combines with J gene TRBJ2-7; weak D call: TRBD1 (6 bases). This CDR3 spans 13 amino acids. CDR1 is SGHTA, CDR2 FQGNSA, per germline. V lost 5 bases and J 3 bases, leaving 11 bases between the germline ends. CDR3 sequence: CASSPQGIYEQYF. The CDR3 DNA follows: TGTGCCAGCAGCCCTCAGGGGATCTACGAGCAGTACTTC.

Notes on this clone: A read error may account for a junction end that differs from germline. The chain is built from TRBV7-7 and TRBJ2-7, with 7 bases lining up with TRBD2. The CDR3 loop spans 15 amino acids. CDR1 and CDR2 (germline): SSHAT, FNYEAQ (reference sequence). CDR3 nucleotides: TGTGCTAGCAGCCCGGGACTCGCGGGGGCCTACGAGCAGTACTTC. Its protein is CASSPGLAGAYEQYF. The variable domain in full, with the rest retrieved from reference TRBV7-7 and TRBJ2-7, is GAGVSQSPRYKVTKRGQDVTLRCDPISSHATLYWYQQALGQGPEFLTYFNYEAQPDKSGLPSDRFSAERPEGSISTLTIQRTEQRDSAMYRCASSPGLAGAYEQYFGPGTRLTVT.

This clone was seen more than once but under ten times. J is TRBJ1-1 and V is TRBV7-9, with 11 positions matching TRBD1. The V segment lost 5 bases and the J segment 5 bases; nucleotides outside the gene matches: 7. The CDR3 is made up of 15 amino acids. Germline CDR1 reads SEHNR; CDR2 reads FQNEAQ (reference sequence). The CDR3 spells CASSRPGTGGTEAFF. For the CDR3, the DNA is TGTGCCAGCAGCCGCCCCGGGACAGGGGGTACTGAAGCTTTCTTT.

This clone was recorded a few times. This chain connects TRBV18 to TRBJ2-7, with D perhaps TRBD2 (6 bases). The germline gives CDR1 KGHSH, CDR2 LQKENI. V was shortened by 1 base and J by 3 bases, with 13 bases between the two germline ends. CDR3 size: 15 residues. Written as DNA, the CDR3 is TGTGCCAGCTCACCACAGGCCCGGGGGTTCTACGAGCAGTACTTC. This encodes CASSPQARGFYEQYF. The complete variable domain, with remaining parts taken from reference TRBV18 and TRBJ2-7, reads NAGVMQNPRHLVRRRGQEARLRCSPMKGHSHVYWYRQLPEEGLKFMVYLQKENIIDESGMPKERFSAEFPKEGPSILRIQQVVRGDSAAYFCASSPQARGFYEQYFGPGTRLTVT.

The rearrangement joins TRBV25-1 to TRBJ2-2, with a possible D match to TRBD2 (6 bases). From germline, CDR1 is MGHDK and CDR2 SYGVNS. The CDR3 runs to 15 residues. V dropped 3 bases and J dropped 3 bases, with 11 bases sitting between them. The CDR3 sequence is CASSETWRDTGELFF. The CDR3 DNA reads as TGTGCCAGCAGTGAGACCTGGAGGGACACCGGGGAGCTGTTTTTT.

This clone has just a few counts. The chain links TRBV28 to TRBJ2-5; the match to TRBD1 covers 8 bases. Losses at the gene ends were 5 bases for V and 3 bases for J; bases not matched to a gene: 5. The length of the CDR3 is 14 residues. CDR1 and CDR2 (germline): MDHEN, SYDVKM. Here the CDR3 reads CASSPGQGKETQYF. The CDR3 DNA follows: TGTGCCAGCAGTCCTGGACAGGGCAAAGAGACCCAGTACTTC.

The chain couples TRBV2 to TRBJ2-5, with 11 nucleotides matching TRBD2. This CDR3 has 14 amino acids. Germline assignment: CDR1 SNHLY and CDR2 FYNNEI. Trimming at V came to 3 bases and at J to 11 bases, leaving 8 bases not matched to a gene. The DNA for the CDR3 is TGTGCCAGCAGTGAGAGCCTAGCGGGAGGAGAGCAGTACTTC. It translates to CASSESLAGGEQYF.

This chain joins TRBV7-2 and TRBJ2-1, with 7 bases matching TRBD1. With 4 bases clipped from V and 16 bases from J, the junction kept 10 bases outside the gene matches. The CDR3 consists of 12 residues. Germline CDR1 SGHTA, CDR2 FQGNSA. CDR3 sequence: CASSSETGVGFF. Here the CDR3 DNA reads TGTGCCAGCAGCTCGGAAACAGGGGTCGGTTTCTTC. Combining the CDR3 with reference TRBV7-2 and TRBJ2-1 gives the whole variable domain GAGVSQSPSNKVTEKGKDVELRCDPISGHTALYWYRQSLGQGLEFLIYFQGNSAPDKSGLPSDRFSAERTGGSVSTLTIQRTQQEDSAVYLCASSSETGVGFFGPGTRLTVL.

There are a few counts of this clone. This chain links TRBV28 with TRBJ2-1, with 9 bases aligning to TRBD1. J gave up 3 bases and V 5 bases, and 8 bases lay outside the gene matches. The V gene's germline CDR1 is MDHEN and CDR2 SYDVKM. The CDR3 is made up of 16 amino acids. The DNA of the CDR3 is TGTGCCAGCAGTGTGGACAGGGGAGCTGGCTACAATGAGCAGTTCTTC. Translating it yields CASSVDRGAGYNEQFF.

This clone has just a few counts. In nucleotides, the CDR3 is TGCGCCAGCTCGGGACTAGCGGGAGTGGAGACCCAGTACTTC. Amino acids: CASSGLAGVETQYF. The chain combines TRBV23-1 with TRBJ2-5; the match to TRBD2 covers 14 bases. TRBV23-1 belongs to the ORF category, with a function that is uncertain. Trimming took 8 bases from V and 5 from J; bases not matched to a gene: 4. The CDR3 runs to 14 residues.

This clone was seen more than once but under ten times. The rearrangement joins TRBV27 to TRBJ1-2, with D maybe TRBD1 (6 bases). Trimming shortened V by 8 bases and J by 5 bases, and 21 bases separated the two germline ends. The CDR3 sequence is 15 residues long. The V gene's germline CDR1 is MNHEY and CDR2 SMNVEV (reference sequence). The CDR3, as DNA: TGTGCCAGCGCGGGTACAGGGTTGGGCCAATATGGCTACACCTTC. As protein: CASAGTGLGQYGYTF.

This clone was seen more than once but under ten times. This chain uses TRBV7-9 with TRBJ1-1, with D tentatively TRBD1 (5 bases). The germline V and J ends were trimmed by 1 base and 8 bases, with 20 bases remaining between them. The germline V gene encodes CDR1 SEHNR and CDR2 FQNEAQ (reference sequence). This CDR3 is 16 amino acids long. The CDR3 nucleotides read TGTGCCAGCAGCTTAGGACGGGCCGCGGTTAGGGGCGAAGCTTTCTTT. Residues: CASSLGRAAVRGEAFF.

This clone was detected only once. V gene TRBV19 combines with J gene TRBJ2-3; tentatively, D is TRBD2 (5 bases). The germline gives CDR1 LNHDA, CDR2 SQIVND (reference sequence). The CDR3 totals 16 residues. V dropped 5 bases and J dropped 5 bases, with 20 bases sitting between them. The CDR3 DNA follows: TGTGCCAGTAGTCCGTCTTCGTCGGGGTTTTTAGATACGCAGTATTTT. This gives the protein CASSPSSSGFLDTQYF.

This clone was found a few times. The chain is built from TRBV9 and TRBJ2-1, with 8 bases matching TRBD2. The length of the CDR3 is 15 residues. V lost 3 bases and J lost 5; bases outside the gene matches: 7. The germline V gene has CDR1 SGDLS and CDR2 YYNGEE. This CDR3 is CASSDGTRSDNEQFF. The CDR3 DNA sequence: TGTGCCAGCAGCGACGGGACTAGGTCCGACAATGAGCAGTTCTTC.

V is TRBV6-5 and J is TRBJ1-1, with no clear D. Germline V gene lookup returns CDR1 MNHEY and CDR2 SVGAGI. This CDR3 comprises 11 residues. V was cut by 4 bases and J by 4 bases, with 4 bases left in between. The CDR3 sequence: CASSSGTEAFF. CDR3 DNA sequence: TGTGCCAGCAGTTCGGGCACTGAAGCTTTCTTT.

This clone was seen a few times. The V gene is TRBV5-1, the J gene TRBJ2-6; a possible D gene is TRBD1 (6 bases). The CDR3 is made up of 15 amino acids. V was cut by 3 bases and J by 9 bases, with 16 bases left in between. From germline, CDR1 is SGHRS and CDR2 YFSETQ. The CDR3 DNA reads TGCGCCAGCAGCTCCGAGGGGGAAGGCTACAACGTCCTGACTTTC. As protein: CASSSEGEGYNVLTF. The variable domain in full, completed from reference TRBV5-1 and TRBJ2-6, reads KAGVTQTPRYLIKTRGQQVTLSCSPISGHRSVSWYQQTPGQGLQFLFEYFSETQRNKGNFPGRFSGRQFSNSRSEMNVSTLELGDSALYLCASSSEGEGYNVLTFGAGSRLTVL.

This chain uses TRBV6-1 with TRBJ2-5, with TRBD2 matching 9 bases. Germline CDR1 is MNHNS and CDR2 is SASEGT. Trimming cost V 8 bases and J 5 bases; bases outside gene matches: 12. CDR3 length equals 15 residues. For the CDR3, the DNA is TGTGCCAGCCATATGGAGGCTAGCGGGGAGGAGACCCAGTACTTC. It specifies CASHMEASGEETQYF.

This clone was seen more than once but under ten times. The chain couples TRBV7-2 to TRBJ2-1, with TRBD2 as a possible D gene (6 bases). In germline, CDR1 is SGHTA, CDR2 FQGNSA. The CDR3 has 16 amino acids. V lost 1 base to trimming and J lost 5 bases, with 15 bases between them. CDR3 nucleotide sequence: TGTGCCAGCAGCTTAGGCGTCGGGAGAAGCCACAATGAGCAGTTCTTC. Translating it yields CASSLGVGRSHNEQFF. Full variable domain (missing parts from reference TRBV7-2 and TRBJ2-1): GAGVSQSPSNKVTEKGKDVELRCDPISGHTALYWYRQSLGQGLEFLIYFQGNSAPDKSGLPSDRFSAERTGGSVSTLTIQRTQQEDSAVYLCASSLGVGRSHNEQFFGPGTRLTVL.

A few counts support this clone. The V gene is TRBV7-3, the J gene TRBJ1-1, with D maybe TRBD1 (5 bases). The V end lost 1 base, the J end lost 5 bases, and 11 bases lay between the germline ends. The CDR3 extends over 14 amino acids. CDR1 SGHTA and CDR2 FQGTGA come from the germline V gene. The CDR3, as DNA: TGTGCCAGCAGCTTAATGGCCCAGGGAACTGAAGCTTTCTTT. Residues: CASSLMAQGTEAFF.

The chain couples TRBV7-9 to TRBJ2-7, with D hard to call. This CDR3 is built from 14 residues. V gave up 1 base and J gave up 0 bases, with 7 bases separating them. CDR1 and CDR2 from the germline V gene are SEHNR and FQNEAQ (reference sequence). This CDR3 is CASSLGASSYEQYF. DNA of the CDR3: TGTGCCAGCAGCTTAGGGGCCAGCTCCTACGAGCAGTACTTC. Using reference TRBV7-9 and TRBJ2-7 for the parts outside the CDR3, the full variable domain is DTGVSQNPRHKITKRGQNVTFRCDPISEHNRLYWYRQTLGQGPEFLTYFQNEAQLEKSRLLSDRFSAERPKGSFSTLEIQRTEQGDSAMYLCASSLGASSYEQYFGPGTRLTVT.

CDR3 residues: CSAVPGRGGPVYGYTF. For the CDR3, the DNA is TGCAGCGCCGTACCTGGCCGGGGGGGACCGGTGTATGGCTACACCTTC. V gene TRBV29-1 combines with J gene TRBJ1-2, with a weak D call TRBD1 (5 bases). The CDR3 runs 16 residues. Germline V gives CDR1 SQVTM, CDR2 ANQGSEA. V lost 7 bases, J lost 5 bases, and 26 bases lay in between. Full variable domain (missing parts from reference TRBV29-1 and TRBJ1-2): SAVISQKPSRDICQRGTSLTIQCQVDSQVTMMFWYRQQPGQSLTLIATANQGSEATYESGFVIDKFPISRPNLTFSTLTVSNMSPEDSSIYLCSAVPGRGGPVYGYTFGSGTRLTVV.

The chain is built from TRBV2 and TRBJ2-1; maybe TRBD2 (5 bases). The CDR3 is 11 amino acids. Germline-derived CDR1 and CDR2 are SNHLY and FYNNEI. V was trimmed by 8 bases and J by 4 bases, leaving 6 bases between them. CDR3 DNA sequence: TGTGCCAGCCGGGGTTACAATGAGCAGTTCTTC. Its protein product is CASRGYNEQFF.

V usage is TRBV7-2 and J usage is TRBJ1-6; TRBD1 is a possible D gene (6 bases). With 1 base removed from V and 7 bases from J, the gap between germline ends came to 8 bases. The CDR3 is 14 amino acids. Germline V CDR1 and CDR2: SGHTA, FQGNSA. CDR3 amino acids: CASSLGTVNSPLHF. The CDR3 DNA is TGTGCCAGCAGCTTAGGGACAGTGAATTCACCCCTCCACTTT.

This clone was seen only a few times. The chain employs TRBV29-1 and TRBJ2-7; D possibly corresponds to TRBD2 (5 bases). This CDR3 has 13 residues. V lost 5 bases and J 3 bases, leaving 14 bases between the germline ends. From germline, CDR1 is SQVTM and CDR2 ANQGSEA. As DNA, the CDR3 is TGCAGCGTTCCCTCCGGGAATGGCTACGAGCAGTACTTC. This codes for CSVPSGNGYEQYF.

This clone has just a few counts. This chain uses TRBV27 with TRBJ2-3; D is perhaps TRBD1 (5 bases). The CDR3 extends over 15 amino acids. Deletions cut 8 bases from V and 2 bases from J, with 17 bases between. Germline V gene sequence: CDR1 MNHEY, CDR2 SMNVEV (reference sequence). CDR3 protein: CASSRGNTFTDTQYF. CDR3 DNA sequence: TGTGCCAGCTCTAGGGGTAATACCTTCACAGATACGCAGTATTTT.

This clone came up a few times. The chain combines TRBV27 with TRBJ2-1, with 10 bases aligning to TRBD2. Germline assignment: CDR1 MNHEY and CDR2 SMNVEV (reference sequence). This CDR3 region has 15 residues. The J segment lost 7 bases and the V segment lost 5 bases, leaving 8 bases of the junction unmatched. CDR3 nucleotide sequence: TGTGCCAGCAGTATGAGCGGGGGGGCCCGGAATGAGCAGTTCTTC. This sequence encodes CASSMSGGARNEQFF.